This T cell receptor (beta chain) was documented in a study of T cell responses to AZD1222 COVID-19 vaccine. Study observations and caveats: Most donors were white British and more were female, and clonal diversity was possibly underestimated. Unmutated regions of variants are reportedly targeted by nearly half of spike-specific TCRs. After the peak T cell response, and only then, were repertoires sampled. The CD4 TCRs associated with vaccination extended across spike and predominated at 160-218 and 743-854.

In the case of this clone: Its matching antigen is unknown.

V lost 3 bases to trimming and J lost 6 bases; unmatched junction nucleotides: 9. Germline CDR1 LNHDA, CDR2 SQIVND (reference sequence). This CDR3 spans 15 amino acids. TCRdb keeps only in-frame clones here, not all; method: immunoSEQ multiplex PCR. The table shows about 130,000 clones, with 90% occurring only once. The sequence came from an adult in good health. Here the sequenced sample was peripheral blood, taken on day 0 of AZD1222 vaccination. The rearrangement joins TRBV19 to TRBJ1-1; 8 positions match TRBD1. The CDR3 DNA reads TGTGCCAGTAGTATCTCGACCAGGGGGCTGGCTGAAGCTTTCTTT. It yields the protein CASSISTRGLAEAFF.